This T cell receptor (beta chain) is from a study of T cells in tuberculosis. Study results and limitations: Active tuberculosis patients had shorter CDR3-alpha; the beta difference was nonsignificant. Active tuberculosis alpha repertoires lay closer to GMM-specific TCRs than controls'.

About this clone itself: What it binds is unknown.

The germline V gene encodes CDR1 SNHLY and CDR2 FYNNEI. This CDR3 is built from 23 residues. V lost 7 bases and J 8 bases, leaving 45 bases between the germline ends. The method was immunoSEQ multiplex PCR; TCRdb's version includes in-frame clones alone and lacks a portion of them. The sample lists roughly 45,000 clones, around 94% occurring once. This TCR came from a donor between 10 and 35 years old with latent tuberculosis or without tuberculosis infection. Some clones in this sample may be carry-over from other donors' samples. The chain couples TRBV2 to TRBJ2-1, with D perhaps TRBD1 (10 bases). The sequenced sample consisted of PBMCs. CDR3 DNA: TGTGCCAGCACCTCCGGGACAGGGGTTAATCGGTGGGGTTTAGCGGGAGTTGGGGATGAGCAGTTCTTC. Translation: CASTSGTGVNRWGLAGVGDEQFF.